Listed here are 28 T cell receptor beta chains from one sample, sequenced in a study of T cell repertoires in ileal Crohn's disease. Profiled with immunoSEQ multiplex PCR; TCRdb holds only in-frame clones, not every one. The repertoire holds about 7,200 clones, roughly 81% seen once, with over 8.5% in the top ten. Stated time point: proximal margin of the surgical specimen (macroscopically non-inflamed). Material for sequencing was ileal tissue. The receptors were sampled from an adult with Crohn's disease.

The rearrangement uses TRBV7-3 and TRBJ2-1; 10 bases line up with TRBD2. The CDR3 covers 16 residues. With 2 bases clipped from V and 7 bases from J, the junction kept 8 bases outside the gene matches. Germline values: CDR1 SGHTA, CDR2 FQGTGA. The CDR3 loop is CASSLASGRVGNEQFF. The CDR3 DNA sequence: TGTGCCAGCAGCTTAGCTAGCGGGAGAGTGGGGAATGAGCAGTTCTTC.

The V call is TRBV7-3, the J call TRBJ2-1; 8 bases are a match to TRBD2. V lost 0 bases and J lost 6; bases outside the gene matches: 4. This CDR3 is built from 15 residues. In germline, CDR1 is SGHTA, CDR2 FQGTGA. The CDR3 spells CASSLTSGVLNEQFF. The DNA of the CDR3 is TGTGCCAGCAGCTTAACTAGCGGGGTCCTCAATGAGCAGTTCTTC. Together with reference TRBV7-3 and TRBJ2-1, the CDR3 gives the full variable domain: GAGVSQTPSNKVTEKGKYVELRCDPISGHTALYWYRQSLGQGPEFLIYFQGTGAADDSGLPNDRFFAVRPEGSVSTLKIQRTERGDSAVYLCASSLTSGVLNEQFFGPGTRLTVL.

This clone was found a few times. Within the sample, other DNA sequences also encode this same CDR3. The CDR3 DNA is TGCAGTGCCAGATGGGGTGGCGAGCAGTACTTC. This sequence encodes CSARWGGEQYF. V is TRBV20-1 and J is TRBJ2-7; D not certain. Germline lookup yields CDR1 DFQATT and CDR2 SNEGSKA (reference sequence). V shed 6 bases and J shed 6 bases, with 12 bases lying between them. CDR3 size: 11 residues.

The gene calls are TRBV6-5 and TRBJ1-1; D is undetermined. The CDR3 covers 14 residues. The V gene's germline CDR1 is MNHEY and CDR2 SVGAGI. The V gene lost 2 bases and the J gene lost 1 base, with 8 bases spanning the gap. The CDR3 DNA sequence: TGTGCCAGCAGTTACGGGCATCGGAACACTGAAGCTTTCTTT. Its translation: CASSYGHRNTEAFF.

J is TRBJ2-7 and V is TRBV7-9, with no clear D. The CDR3 is 14 residues long. The ends were cut back, 5 bases at V and 4 bases at J, with 15 bases in the middle. Germline V CDR1 and CDR2: SEHNR, FQNEAQ (reference sequence). As DNA, the CDR3 is TGTGCCAGCAGCGCGACCCCCCCCTCGTACGAGCAGTACTTC. The encoded protein is CASSATPPSYEQYF.

CDR3 DNA: TGTGCCAGCAGCGTAGTGGCAGGAAACACCATATATTTT. Encoded protein: CASSVVAGNTIYF. The chain is built from TRBV9 and TRBJ1-3; no clear D gene. The ends were cut back, 0 bases at V and 4 bases at J, with 5 bases in the middle. The CDR3 extends over 13 amino acids. In germline, CDR1 is SGDLS, CDR2 YYNGEE.

The gene calls are TRBV7-2 and TRBJ1-5; the match to TRBD1 covers 7 bases. CDR3 length: 14 amino acids. Trimming cost V 5 bases and J 3 bases; bases outside gene matches: 4. Germline values: CDR1 SGHTA, CDR2 FQGNSA. CDR3 loop: CASSRQGLNQPQHF. The CDR3 DNA reads TGTGCCAGCAGCCGACAGGGCCTCAATCAGCCCCAGCATTTT.

This chain links TRBV2 with TRBJ2-5; TRBD1 matches 8 bases. Germline values: CDR1 SNHLY, CDR2 FYNNEI. The CDR3 covers 16 residues. V lost 6 bases to trimming and J lost 0 bases; unmatched junction nucleotides: 9. CDR3 sequence: CASRWAGQENQETQYF. The CDR3 coding sequence is TGTGCCAGCAGGTGGGCGGGACAGGAGAACCAAGAGACCCAGTACTTC.

The rearrangement uses TRBV19 and TRBJ1-2, with D possibly TRBD1 on 6 matching bases. This CDR3 is 12 amino acids long. Germline values: CDR1 LNHDA, CDR2 SQIVND (reference sequence). Trimming took 10 bases from V and 2 from J, leaving 11 bases between them. The DNA for the CDR3 is TGTGCCACTGTCGACAGGAACTATGGCTACACCTTC. Its protein product is CATVDRNYGYTF.

Within the sample, this clone is large. This CDR3 is CARQEAGYTF. As DNA, the CDR3 is TGTGCCAGACAGGAGGCGGGCTACACCTTC. The chain is built from TRBV2 and TRBJ1-2, with a tentative D call TRBD1 (5 bases). CDR1 and CDR2 from the germline V gene are SNHLY and FYNNEI. Trimming stripped 9 bases from V and 8 bases from J, with 10 bases between. The CDR3 totals 10 residues.

This clone was seen a few times. V usage is TRBV5-1 and J usage is TRBJ2-7; tentatively, D is TRBD2 (7 bases). Germline loops: CDR1 SGHRS, CDR2 YFSETQ. The V gene lost 5 bases and the J gene lost 1 base, with 13 bases spanning the gap. The CDR3 covers 14 residues. The CDR3 loop is CASRSQGGSYEQYF. The CDR3 DNA is TGCGCCAGCAGATCACAGGGAGGGTCCTACGAGCAGTACTTC.

A few counts support this clone. The genes are TRBV28 and TRBJ2-5; maybe TRBD2 (6 bases). In germline, CDR1 is MDHEN, CDR2 SYDVKM. The ends were cut back, 1 base at V and 1 base at J, with 10 bases in the middle. The CDR3 has 15 amino acids. The DNA of the CDR3 is TGTGCCAGCAGTTTATCGGCGGGGCTCCAAGAGACCCAGTACTTC. Protein: CASSLSAGLQETQYF.

The rearrangement uses TRBV28 and TRBJ1-5, with 7 bases identical to TRBD1. There are 14 residues in the CDR3. V lost 6 bases and J lost 6; bases outside the gene matches: 8. In germline, CDR1 is MDHEN, CDR2 SYDVKM. The CDR3 DNA reads TGTGCCAGCAGCTTTGACAGGGCAAGTCAGCCCCAGCATTTT. Protein: CASSFDRASQPQHF.

The CDR3 bases are TGTGCCAGCTCGCCATACGCCCAGCGGGAGATGTACAATGAGCAGTTCTTC. Translation gives CASSPYAQREMYNEQFF. The chain recombines TRBV18 with TRBJ2-1, with TRBD2 matching 8 bases. V shed 6 bases and J 4 bases; nucleotides not matched to a gene: 14. Germline CDR1 and CDR2: KGHSH and LQKENI. This CDR3 has 17 residues.

The chain uses TRBV10-3 and TRBJ2-3; D not resolved. The V gene's germline CDR1 is ENHRY and CDR2 SYGVKD. CDR3 size: 13 residues. V lost 6 bases to trimming and J lost 0 bases, with 7 bases between them. The CDR3 DNA sequence: TGTGCCATCAGGGCGGAAAGCACAGATACGCAGTATTTT. This gives the protein CAIRAESTDTQYF.

This chain links TRBV6-5 with TRBJ2-7; D remains ambiguous. Trimming cost V 2 bases and J 6 bases, with 5 bases left between them. The CDR3 extends over 11 amino acids. Looked up from germline, CDR1 is MNHEY and CDR2 is SVGAGI. DNA of the CDR3: TGTGCCAGCAGTTACCGCAGCGAGCAGTACTTC. Amino acids: CASSYRSEQYF.

The J gene is TRBJ2-7, the V gene TRBV7-9; 10 bases fit TRBD2. The CDR3 consists of 13 residues. The J segment lost 9 bases and the V segment lost 5 bases, leaving 7 bases of the junction unmatched. Germline CDR1 SEHNR, CDR2 FQNEAQ (reference sequence). The CDR3 region is CASSIEVAGGQYF. CDR3 DNA: TGTGCCAGCAGCATAGAAGTAGCGGGAGGGCAGTACTTC.

The J gene is TRBJ2-7, the V gene TRBV19; D is possibly TRBD2 (6 bases). Germline CDR1 and CDR2: LNHDA and SQIVND (reference sequence). Deletions cut 5 bases from V and 2 bases from J, with 19 bases between. The CDR3 contains 16 residues. For the CDR3, the DNA is TGTGCCAGTAGTCCCAATAGCGGATCCGGGGCCTACGAGCAGTACTTC. Translated, it gives CASSPNSGSGAYEQYF.

Regarding this clone: This CDR3 is also generated by other DNA sequences in the sample. The chain joins TRBV5-6 to TRBJ1-2; no firm D call. Trimming took 4 bases from V and 1 from J, leaving 20 bases between them. Germline V CDR1 and CDR2: SGHDT, YYEEEE. The CDR3 contains 17 residues. The CDR3 sequence: CASSHYRAPFLNYGYTF. CDR3 sequence (DNA): TGTGCCAGCAGCCATTATAGGGCCCCATTTCTTAACTATGGCTACACCTTC.

The V and J genes are TRBV7-2 and TRBJ2-6, with D possibly TRBD2 on 6 matching bases. V dropped 5 bases and J dropped 4 bases, with 12 bases sitting between them. This CDR3 has 15 residues. Germline-derived CDR1 and CDR2 are SGHTA and FQGNSA. CDR3 residues: CASSPGGSGANVLTF. In DNA form, the CDR3 reads TGTGCCAGCAGCCCCGGAGGGTCCGGGGCCAACGTCCTGACTTTC.

This clone appeared a few times. V and J are TRBV19 and TRBJ1-5, with D maybe TRBD1 (6 bases). CDR3 size: 16 residues. Germline assignment: CDR1 LNHDA and CDR2 SQIVND (reference sequence). V was shortened by 5 bases and J by 1 base, with 15 bases between the two germline ends. CDR3 bases: TGTGCCAGTAGTGCGGAGGGAGGGGGGAGCAATCAGCCCCAGCATTTT. Encoded protein: CASSAEGGGSNQPQHF.

For this clone: Compared with germline, one end of the junction differs, possibly owing to a read error. This chain joins TRBV7-9 and TRBJ2-3, with D possibly matching TRBD2 (5 bases). Germline values: CDR1 SEHNR, CDR2 FQNEAQ (reference sequence). CDR3 length: 18 residues. CDR3 region: CASSPGPNTKFAGDTQYF. The CDR3 bases are TGTGCCAGCAGCCCCGGCCCCAACACTAAGTTCGCGGGCGATACACAGTATTTT.

The chain joins TRBV27 to TRBJ1-4, with D perhaps matching TRBD1 (5 bases). This CDR3 is 15 amino acids long. Trimming shortened V by 5 bases and J by 0 bases, and 10 bases separated the two germline ends. The V gene's germline CDR1 is MNHEY and CDR2 SMNVEV (reference sequence). The CDR3 region is CASSADRATNEKLFF. For the CDR3, the DNA is TGTGCCAGCAGTGCAGACAGAGCAACTAATGAAAAACTGTTTTTT.

The chain employs TRBV6-4 and TRBJ2-7; TRBD2 matches 7 bases. With 4 bases clipped from V and 6 bases from J, the junction kept 6 bases outside the gene matches. There are 13 residues in the CDR3. From germline, CDR1 is MRHNA and CDR2 SNTAGT. The CDR3 bases are TGTGCCAGCAGTGCCAGGACTAGAGGCGAGCAGTACTTC. As protein: CASSARTRGEQYF.

This rearrangement joins TRBV29-1 to TRBJ1-1; D unresolved. The V gene lost 7 bases and the J gene lost 4 bases, with 10 bases spanning the gap. CDR3 length equals 11 residues. CDR1 and CDR2 from the germline V gene are SQVTM and ANQGSEA. The CDR3 loop is CSALEGTEAFF. Here the CDR3 DNA reads TGCAGCGCTCTCGAGGGCACTGAAGCTTTCTTT. The full variable domain, its missing parts supplied by reference TRBV29-1 and TRBJ1-1, is SAVISQKPSRDICQRGTSLTIQCQVDSQVTMMFWYRQQPGQSLTLIATANQGSEATYESGFVIDKFPISRPNLTFSTLTVSNMSPEDSSIYLCSALEGTEAFFGQGTRLTVV.

In this sample, this clone turned up a few times. This chain connects TRBV7-6 to TRBJ1-1, with 9 nucleotides matching TRBD1. The CDR3 runs to 17 residues. Losses at the gene ends were 2 bases for V and 1 base for J; bases not matched to a gene: 8. Germline V gene data show CDR1 as SGHVS and CDR2 as FNYEAQ. CDR3 sequence reads: CASSLSVVDRGNTEAFF. In DNA form, the CDR3 reads TGTGCCAGCAGCTTAAGTGTGGTGGACAGGGGGAACACTGAAGCTTTCTTT.

V is TRBV5-1 and J is TRBJ2-3; 9 nucleotides align to TRBD2. With 4 bases clipped from V and 5 bases from J, the junction kept 14 bases outside the gene matches. This CDR3 has 17 amino acids. The germline CDR1 and CDR2 sequences are SGHRS and YFSETQ. CDR3 nucleotide sequence: TGCGCCAGCAGCCTGGGGGCTGGACTAGCGAAAGGAGATACGCAGTATTTT. This translates into CASSLGAGLAKGDTQYF.

As for this clone: Other DNA sequences within the sample encode an identical CDR3. The chain employs TRBV6-5 and TRBJ1-1, with 7 bases lining up with TRBD1. CDR3 length equals 13 residues. J lost 6 bases, V lost 3 bases, and 4 bases had no gene match. The germline V gene has CDR1 MNHEY and CDR2 SVGAGI. CDR3 bases: TGTGCCAGCAGTTATGAGACAGGGTCTGAAGCTTTCTTT. Its protein product is CASSYETGSEAFF.